The source of this T cell receptor beta chain is a study of blood T cell repertoires in COVID-19. About the study: The United States, Italy and Spain were the sources of the acute and convalescent COVID-19 samples.

V lost 1 base, J lost 4 bases, and 14 bases stayed unmatched. CDR1 is LGHNA and CDR2 is YNFKEQ in the germline V gene. This CDR3 is 19 amino acids long. Libraries were prepared by immunoSEQ multiplex PCR; TCRdb keeps only in-frame clonotypes and omits some of them. The table lists about 74,000 clones, around 80% of them singletons. The chain employs TRBV4-2 and TRBJ2-7, with 12 bases that match TRBD2. This sequence was found in a human donor in a cohort sampled during active COVID-19. Sample: peripheral blood. The chain's CDR3 is CASSQVSVASGGAWYEQYF. CDR3 DNA sequence: TGTGCCAGCAGCCAAGTGAGTGTGGCTAGCGGGGGGGCTTGGTACGAGCAGTACTTC.